The rows below give T cell receptor beta chains drawn from one sample of a study of blood T cells in healthy people across ages. TCRdb reanalysed the 5' RACE reads using MiXCR and keeps one entry per CDR3 protein. The sample yields some 940,000 distinct CDR3 sequences, almost 30% seen once. The data were also submitted as part of a second study, on T cells of mothers and their children.

Sequencing was performed on blood. The receptors were sampled from a woman aged 40 to 50 in good health. Each CDR3 is given with its conserved first and last residue. A D gene is named only where the DNA matches it firmly. Clone size is given for some rows only: seen once, a few or many times, or a class if the clone is expanded.

>.|TRBJ2-7|.|TRBV5-1
TGCGCCAGCAGCTTGAGGCAGGGGAATACCTACGAGCAGTACTTC
CASSLRQGNTYEQYF
>.|TRBJ1-5|.|TRBV28
TGTGCCAGCAGTCCCCCAGCACGAATCAGGGCCCAGCATTTT
CASSPPARIRAQHF
>.|TRBJ2-7|TRBD1|TRBV19
TGTGCCAGTAGTATGGGGACAGGAACCTACGAGCAGTACTTC
CASSMGTGTYEQYF
>many|TRBJ2-5|.|TRBV5-4
TGTGCCAGCAGCCGCAGGGACGCCGGGCAAGAGACCCAGTACTTC
CASSRRDAGQETQYF
>many|TRBJ2-7|TRBD2|TRBV20-1
TGCAGTGCTAGAGGCAAGCGGGGGGGTAGCTCCTACGAGCAGTACTTC
CSARGKRGGSSYEQYF
>few|TRBJ1-2|.|TRBV12-3/TRBV12-4
TGTGCCAGCAGTTTAAATCCGGGACACAACTATGGCTACACCTTC
CASSLNPGHNYGYTF
>.|TRBJ2-7|.|TRBV5-1
TGCGCCAGCAGCTTGGGCATCCCCTCCTACAATGAGCAGTACTTC
CASSLGIPSYNEQYF
>.|TRBJ2-3|TRBD2|TRBV5-8
TGTGCCAGCAGCTTGGGCGTTAGCGGGGGGGCCGGCACAGATACGCAGTATTTT
CASSLGVSGGAGTDTQYF
>.|TRBJ2-5|TRBD2|TRBV7-2
TGTGCCGGCGCCGGGCTGGGGGGGGTCCGAGAGACCCAGTACTTC
CAGAGLGGVRETQYF
>.|TRBJ1-6|TRBD1|TRBV27
TGTGCCAGCAGTTTATTTGGGACAGGGGTCCTCGATAATTCACCCCTCCACTTT
CASSLFGTGVLDNSPLHF
>.|TRBJ2-4|.|TRBV4-3
TGCGCCAGCAGCCAAGATGGGACTCAACTGCAGTACTTC
CASSQDGTQLQYF
>many|TRBJ2-7|.|TRBV18
TGTGCCAGCTCACCCAGGGAGAGATACGAGCAGTACTTC
CASSPRERYEQYF
>many|TRBJ2-3|.|TRBV7-2
TGTGCCAGCAGCCCCTCGGGGGGCACTTCGAGGCAGTATTTT
CASSPSGGTSRQYF
>few|TRBJ2-1|TRBD1|TRBV9
TGTGCCAGCAGCGTAGACTCAGGGACAGGGGATAATGAGCAGTTCTTC
CASSVDSGTGDNEQFF
>.|TRBJ2-1|.|TRBV12-3/TRBV12-4
TGTGCCAGCAGTGACTCGCTAGCTCACAATGAGCAGTTCTTC
CASSDSLAHNEQFF
>many|TRBJ1-4|.|TRBV28
TGTGCCAGCAGTCAACTTGAAAAACTGTTTTTT
CASSQLEKLFF
>.|TRBJ1-2|TRBD1|TRBV15
TGTGCCACCAGCAGAGATCTTTCAGGGGGCTATGGCTACACCTTC
CATSRDLSGGYGYTF
>few|TRBJ2-3|TRBD2|TRBV7-7
TGTGCTGGCAGCAGAAATAGCGGGGGAGGCACAGATACGCAGTATTTT
CAGSRNSGGGTDTQYF
>once|TRBJ1-1|.|TRBV7-2
TGTGCCAGCAGGTCACCACAAACTGAAGCTTTCTTT
CASRSPQTEAFF
>few|TRBJ1-4|.|TRBV18
TGTGCCAGCTCACCACAGGGAGAATCAGCAGGTGAAAAACTGTTTTTT
CASSPQGESAGEKLFF